This entry concerns a single T cell receptor beta chain. Per-base quality was not reported, and no clone a single base away is much larger than it. The data derive from a study of T cell repertoires and HLA-DP antigens (dated by TCRdb to the late 2010s). About the full investigation: The study used an in vitro model of CD4+ T cell alloreactivity in which transduced HeLa cells presented allogeneic HLA-DP. The two alloantigens modelled structurally similar versus dissimilar alloantigens, differing from self at one and more than nine peptide-binding groove amino acids, respectively. The three donors were two male and one female, with ages ranging from the 18-to-29 to the 60-to-69 age band. Overall results and qualifications from the work: Clones undetected before culture had an average cumulative frequency of roughly 36% against one allele versus 50.6% against the other. Naive and memory CD4+ repertoires were not analysed separately. Limitations included only a few donors, a non-physiological HeLa antigen-presenting system, and the use of total CD4+ responder cells.

TCRB CDR3 regions were amplified with the immunoSEQ multiplex PCR using forward primers for 54 TRBV segments and reverse primers for 13 TRBJ segments. Survey resolution, with a target of about 65,000 T cell genomes, was applied to the sequencing of cultured samples. Amplicons were sequenced on an Illumina HiSeq System, producing 87 bp reads covering the CDR3. Turning to the authors' computational methods: PCR and sequencing errors in the reads were corrected, and alignment to IMGT reference sequences was used to define CDR3 regions. Template and unique rearrangement counts were estimated using synthetic template pools. Clonality was computed by subtracting Pielou's evenness from 1. Richness was estimated with the Daley-Smith estimator. Morisita's index was used to measure repertoire overlap. A clone counted as low-abundance if it appeared in cultured samples but went undetected in the pre-culture repertoire of the same donor. TCRdb retrieved this table from immuneACCESS and kept in-frame rearrangements only. Not all clones are present; in checked studies, unresolved V genes account for under half, and no reason is known for the remainder. For V, J and clone size, that table is used; D and trimming come from the DNA. The sample includes under 2,500 clones, with approximately 72% observed a single time. The ten most abundant clones make up 28% of the sample.

Based on the germline V gene (reference sequence), the CDR1 and CDR2 sequences are MNHNY and SVGAGI. Trimming takes 7 bases from V and 2 bases from J, and the germline ends sit 11 bases apart. The CDR3, from cysteine to phenylalanine, totals 13 residues. CDR3 DNA is the only sequence kept; it has 39 bases, read in frame from the first base. After roughly 2 weeks of expansion, cultured CD4+ cells were restimulated for 24 h with HeLa cells expressing the same allogeneic DPB1. To serve as antigen-presenting cells, HeLa stimulator cells were retrovirally transduced with HLA-DPA1/DPB1, HLA-DM, invariant chain and CD80. Magnetic bead negative selection was used to isolate untouched CD4+ T cells from Ficoll-separated PBMC, with purity averaging around 98%. In medium with around 10% human AB serum and 50 U/mL IL-2, CD4+ responders and 100 Gy-irradiated HeLa cells were cocultured at a 3:1 ratio. Using magnetic beads, untouched CD4+ T cells were isolated from Ficoll-separated PBMC at about 97.7% purity, with only negligible CD8+ contamination. Peripheral blood mononuclear cells came from the buffy coats of a few healthy blood donors, who served as the study's donors. CMV seronegative status was shared by all three donors. The DNeasy Blood & Tissue Kit was used to extract genomic DNA.

The sequence was obtained from a woman aged 18-35 years in good health and CMV-seronegative. The sample was CD137- CD4+ T cells from cultured PBMCs. This chain joins TRBV6-6 to TRBJ1-2; no D gene call is confident. The CDR3 protein is CASTLRANYGYTF. The nucleotide sequence is given as TGTGCCAGCACCCTTCGGGCGAACTATGGCTACACCTTC.